This record concerns one T cell receptor (beta chain) sequence. The data derive from a study of cytomegalovirus exposure and HLA in healthy donors. Overall study context: About 85 million unique TCR sequences came from HLA-typed donors in an early release.

While unrecorded immune exposures were likely, the donors were nominally healthy when sampled. PCR used 60 Vbeta primers and 13 Jbeta primers. Using immunoSEQ multiplex PCR, the repertoire was profiled, and TCRdb retains in-frame clones only, with some absent. Of roughly 120,000 clones listed, around 70% are singletons. Germline CDR1 reads LNHNV; CDR2 reads YYDKDF (reference sequence). V lost 5 bases and J 5 bases, leaving 18 bases between the germline ends. The CDR3 runs 15 residues. The sequencing input was PBMCs. The rearrangement joins TRBV15 to TRBJ1-2; D is possibly TRBD1 (5 bases). The receptor was derived from a woman aged 45-65 years in good health and CMV-seropositive. CDR3 coding DNA: TGTGCCACCAGCTCCAAGATAGACAGCATTTATGGCTACACCTTC. This codes for CATSSKIDSIYGYTF.